The table lists the clone carrying this T cell receptor (beta chain) with a few counts. Its antigen remains unknown. This entry comes from a study of vaccination and CD4 T cells after COVID-19. Cultured CD4+ T-cell DNA underwent Oncomine TCR Beta short-read sequencing. TCRdb ran MiXCR on the PCR reads and lists one entry per CDR3 protein. The top ten hold roughly 18% of the sample, which has over 20,000 distinct CDR3 sequences, 38% seen once. V gave up 0 bases and J gave up 8 bases, with 4 bases separating them. This CDR3 is 11 amino acids long. Germline CDR1 is DFQATT and CDR2 is SNEGSKA (reference sequence). The treatment is: roughly 11-day PBMC culture with coronavirus spike peptide pools or control peptides (ViraFEST assay).

This TCR came from a human donor who received a COVID-19 vaccine. The chain couples TRBV20-1 to TRBJ1-4, with D unresolved. The sequences come from CD4+ T cells from blood, cultured in vitro, collected before SARS-CoV-2 vaccination. The CDR3 DNA follows: TGCAGTGCTAGAGATACGGAAAAACTGTTTTTT. It yields the protein CSARDTEKLFF.